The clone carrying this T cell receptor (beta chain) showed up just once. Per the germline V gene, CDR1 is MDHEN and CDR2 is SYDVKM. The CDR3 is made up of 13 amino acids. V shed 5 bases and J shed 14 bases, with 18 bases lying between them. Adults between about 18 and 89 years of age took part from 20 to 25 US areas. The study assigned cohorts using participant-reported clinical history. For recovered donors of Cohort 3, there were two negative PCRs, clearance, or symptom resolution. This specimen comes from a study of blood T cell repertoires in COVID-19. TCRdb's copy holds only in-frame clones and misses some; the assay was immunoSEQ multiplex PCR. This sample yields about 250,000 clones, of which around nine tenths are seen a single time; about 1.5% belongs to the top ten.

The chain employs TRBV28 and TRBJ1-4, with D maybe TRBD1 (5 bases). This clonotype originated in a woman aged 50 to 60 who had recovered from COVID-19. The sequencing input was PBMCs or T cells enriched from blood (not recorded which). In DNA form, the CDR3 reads TGTGCCAGCAGTGACAGAGCCCACGGGCTCCTGTTTTTT. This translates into CASSDRAHGLLFF.